This TCR beta chain is drawn from a study of T cells expressing NK-cell markers. Overall study context: Source material for TCR beta repertoires consisted of sorted CD3+CD56+NKG2C+, CD3+CD56+NKG2C- and CD3+CD56-NKG2C+ T cells. Study findings and constraints: These clonotypes additionally ranked first within the CD3+CD56-NKG2C+ fraction of a few donors. It was still unclear whether expanded NKG2C+ T cell clones were HCMV specific. About 1.0-7.5% of CD8+ T cells in more than 5 donors belonged to dominant NKG2C+ clonotypes.

TCRdb reprocessed the 5' RACE reads and keeps a single row for each CDR3 protein, giving no DNA. This listing includes over 150,000 distinct CDR3 sequences. Details on this clonotype: Antigen: not known.

Germline V CDR1 and CDR2: MDHEN, SYDVKM. The CDR3 is 14 amino acids. The receptor comes from a man aged 18 to 69 in good health. Sequencing input: blood T cells: a sorted CD56 or NKG2C T cell subset, CD4+ or CD8+ T cells, or bulk PBMC T cells (not recorded which). This chain joins TRBV28 and TRBJ2-5; there is no DNA to check the TCRdb D call of TRBD2. CDR3 sequence reads: CASSFASGGKTQYF.